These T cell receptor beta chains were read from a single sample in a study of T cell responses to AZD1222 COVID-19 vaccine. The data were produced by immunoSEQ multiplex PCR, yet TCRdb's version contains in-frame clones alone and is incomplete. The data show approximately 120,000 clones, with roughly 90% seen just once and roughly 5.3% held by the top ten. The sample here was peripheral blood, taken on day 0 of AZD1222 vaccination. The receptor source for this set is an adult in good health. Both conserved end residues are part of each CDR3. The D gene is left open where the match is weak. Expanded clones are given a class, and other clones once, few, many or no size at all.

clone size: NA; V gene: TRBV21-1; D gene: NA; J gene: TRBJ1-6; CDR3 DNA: TGTGCCAGCAGCAATAGTTCACCCCTCCACTTT; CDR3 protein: CASSNSSPLHF
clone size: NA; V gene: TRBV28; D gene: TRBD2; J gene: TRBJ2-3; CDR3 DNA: TGTGCCAGCAGTTCCTCTAGCGGGATACGAGATACGCAGTATTTT; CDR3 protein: CASSSSSGIRDTQYF
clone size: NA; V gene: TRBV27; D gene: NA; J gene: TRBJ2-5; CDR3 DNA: TGTGCCAGCTGGGGGGCGAGGGGCGAGACCCAGTACTTC; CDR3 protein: CASWGARGETQYF
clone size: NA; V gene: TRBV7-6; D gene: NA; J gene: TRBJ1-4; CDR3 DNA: TGTGCCAGCAGCTTAGTTGGGGGTGGGCGGCATGAAAAACTGTTTTTT; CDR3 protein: CASSLVGGGRHEKLFF
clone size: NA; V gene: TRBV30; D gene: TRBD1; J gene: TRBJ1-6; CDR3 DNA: TGTGCCTGGAGTGTAACGGGACAGGGTTATAATTCACCCCTCCACTTT; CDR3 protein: CAWSVTGQGYNSPLHF
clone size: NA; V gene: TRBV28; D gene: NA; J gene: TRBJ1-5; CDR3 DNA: TGTGCCAGCGGAAGACAGTTGTCGAGACATTTT; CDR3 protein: CASGRQLSRHF
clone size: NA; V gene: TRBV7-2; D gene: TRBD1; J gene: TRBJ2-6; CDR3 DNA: TGTGCCAGCAGCTCCCTGACAGGGATAGCGACTGGGGCCAACGTCCTGACTTTC; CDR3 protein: CASSSLTGIATGANVLTF
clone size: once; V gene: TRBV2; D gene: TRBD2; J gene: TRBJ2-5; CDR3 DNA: TGTGCCAGCAGCCCTAGCGGGGGGTCGTACCAAGAGACCCAGTACTTC; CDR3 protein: CASSPSGGSYQETQYF
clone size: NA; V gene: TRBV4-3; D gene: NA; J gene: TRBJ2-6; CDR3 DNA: TGCGCCAGCAGCCAAGATGGGAGCTCTGGGGCCAACGTCCTGACTTTC; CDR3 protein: CASSQDGSSGANVLTF
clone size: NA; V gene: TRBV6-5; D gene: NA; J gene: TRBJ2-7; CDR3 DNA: TGTGCCAGCACCCGGGGGGCTTACTACGAGCAGTACTTC; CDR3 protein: CASTRGAYYEQYF
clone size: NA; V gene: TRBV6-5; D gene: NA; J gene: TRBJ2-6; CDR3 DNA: TGTGCCAGCAGTTACTCTGATTTCTCTGGGGCCAACGTCCTGACTTTC; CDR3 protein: CASSYSDFSGANVLTF
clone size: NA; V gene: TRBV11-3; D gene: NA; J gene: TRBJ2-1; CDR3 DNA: TGTGCCAGCAGCTTAGGAGCCGTGAATGAGCAGTTCTTC; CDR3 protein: CASSLGAVNEQFF
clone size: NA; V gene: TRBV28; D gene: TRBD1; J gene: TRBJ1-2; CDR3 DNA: TGTGCCAGCAGTTTAAGAGGCAGGGGGCGTGGCTACACCTTC; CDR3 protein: CASSLRGRGRGYTF
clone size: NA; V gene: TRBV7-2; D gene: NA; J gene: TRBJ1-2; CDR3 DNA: TGTGCCAGCAGCGACATCGACTATGGCTACACCTTC; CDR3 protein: CASSDIDYGYTF
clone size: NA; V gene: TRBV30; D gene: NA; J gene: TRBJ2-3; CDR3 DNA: TGTGCCTGGAGTGTACAGGGGGGGTCAGATACGCAGTATTTT; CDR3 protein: CAWSVQGGSDTQYF
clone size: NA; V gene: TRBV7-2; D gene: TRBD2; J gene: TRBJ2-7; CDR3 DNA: TGTGCCAGCAGCTTAATTGGCGGGAGTAGATCCTACGAGCAGTACTTC; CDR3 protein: CASSLIGGSRSYEQYF
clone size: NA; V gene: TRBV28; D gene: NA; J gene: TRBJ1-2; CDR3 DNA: TGTGCCAGCAGCACAGGGCTAAACTATGGCTACACCTTC; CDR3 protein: CASSTGLNYGYTF
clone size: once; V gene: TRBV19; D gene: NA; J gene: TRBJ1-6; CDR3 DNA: TGTGCCAGTAGTGCCCAGGACGGACAAAGCCTCCACTTT; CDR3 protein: CASSAQDGQSLHF
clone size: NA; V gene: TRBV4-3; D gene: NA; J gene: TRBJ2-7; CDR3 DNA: TGCGCCAGCAGCCAAGAGGAGACACATCGCTACGAGCAGTACTTC; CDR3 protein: CASSQEETHRYEQYF
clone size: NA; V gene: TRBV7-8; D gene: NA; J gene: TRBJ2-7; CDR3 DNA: TGTGCCAGCAGCTCGGAGTACTACGAGCAGTACTTC; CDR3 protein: CASSSEYYEQYF
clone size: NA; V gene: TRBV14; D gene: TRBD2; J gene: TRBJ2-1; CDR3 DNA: TGTGCCAGCAGCCCCCAGCGGGGGAGCTACAATGAGCAGTTCTTC; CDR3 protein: CASSPQRGSYNEQFF
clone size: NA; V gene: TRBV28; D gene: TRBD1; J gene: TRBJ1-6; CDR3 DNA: TGTGCCAGCAGACCATATGGACAGGGCGATTCACCCCTCCACTTT; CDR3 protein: CASRPYGQGDSPLHF
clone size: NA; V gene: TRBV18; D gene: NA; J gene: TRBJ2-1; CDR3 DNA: TGTGCCAGCTCACCTTCCAGTTCAGAAATTAATGAGCAGTTCTTC; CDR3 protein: CASSPSSSEINEQFF
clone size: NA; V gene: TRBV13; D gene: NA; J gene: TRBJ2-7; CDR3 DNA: TGTGCCAGCAGCTCAAGCCGAGAGGGTATGTACGAGCAGTACTTC; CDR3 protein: CASSSSREGMYEQYF
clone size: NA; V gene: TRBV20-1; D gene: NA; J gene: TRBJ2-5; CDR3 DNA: TGCAGTGCTTGGTTCCAAGAGACCCAGTACTTC; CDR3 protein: CSAWFQETQYF
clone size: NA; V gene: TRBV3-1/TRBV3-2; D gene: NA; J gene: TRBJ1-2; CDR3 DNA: TGTGCCAGCAGCTCCTCGGACCACTATGGCTACACCTTC; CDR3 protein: CASSSSDHYGYTF
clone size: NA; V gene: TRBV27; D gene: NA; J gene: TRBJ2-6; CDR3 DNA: TGTGCCAGCAGTTTATGGGGTCTATCTGGGGCCAACGTCCTGACTTTC; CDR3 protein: CASSLWGLSGANVLTF
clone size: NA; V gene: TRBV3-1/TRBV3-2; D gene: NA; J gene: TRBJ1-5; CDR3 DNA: TGTGCCCTAAGCTGGTGGGGTAATGAGGTGGTAAATCAGCCCCAGCATTTT; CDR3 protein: CALSWWGNEVVNQPQHF
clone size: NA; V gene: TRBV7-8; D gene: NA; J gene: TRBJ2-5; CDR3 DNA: TGTGCCAGCAGCTCAGGGGGGATGGCAGGTCAAGAGACCCAGTACTTC; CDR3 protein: CASSSGGMAGQETQYF
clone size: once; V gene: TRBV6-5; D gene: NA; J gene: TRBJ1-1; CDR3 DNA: TGTGCCAGCAGTAACACAGTAGACACTGAAGCTTTCTTT; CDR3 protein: CASSNTVDTEAFF
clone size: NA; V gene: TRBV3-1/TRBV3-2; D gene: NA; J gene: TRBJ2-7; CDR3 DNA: TGTGCCAGCAGCCTTTGGGGGCCCTACGAGCAGTACTTC; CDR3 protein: CASSLWGPYEQYF
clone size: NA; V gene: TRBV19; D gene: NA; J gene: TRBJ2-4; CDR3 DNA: TGTGCCAGTAGCTCACCCGGGGCCAAAAACATTCAGTACTTC; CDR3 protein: CASSSPGAKNIQYF
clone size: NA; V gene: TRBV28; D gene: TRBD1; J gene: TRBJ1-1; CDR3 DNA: TGTGCCAGCAGTAACCTAGGGACAGATTATGAAGCTTTCTTT; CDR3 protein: CASSNLGTDYEAFF
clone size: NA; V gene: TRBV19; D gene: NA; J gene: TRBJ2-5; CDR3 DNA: TGTGCCAGTTCCAGTACGGGTCCGGGCTCAGAGACCCAGTACTTC; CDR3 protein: CASSSTGPGSETQYF
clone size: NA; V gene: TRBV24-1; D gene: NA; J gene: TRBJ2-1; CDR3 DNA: TGTGCCACCAGTGTGTACGGTAGTGAGCAGTTCTTC; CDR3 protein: CATSVYGSEQFF
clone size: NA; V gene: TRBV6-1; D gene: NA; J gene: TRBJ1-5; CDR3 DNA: TGTGCCAGCAGTGAAGCGGGGTGGGGGCGCCAGGGTCAGCCCCAGCATTTT; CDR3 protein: CASSEAGWGRQGQPQHF
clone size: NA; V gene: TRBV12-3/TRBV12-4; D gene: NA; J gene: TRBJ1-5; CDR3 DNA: TGTGCCAGCAGCCCGACGGACGCAAGGCCCCAGCATTTT; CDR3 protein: CASSPTDARPQHF
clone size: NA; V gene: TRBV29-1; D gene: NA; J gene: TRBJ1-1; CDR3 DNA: TGCAGCGGTGCTTCAGGCACTGAAGCTTTCTTT; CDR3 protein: CSGASGTEAFF
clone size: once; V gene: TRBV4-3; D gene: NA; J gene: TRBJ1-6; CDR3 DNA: TGCGCCAGCAGCCAAGAGATGTTCCCGGACGGCTATAATTCACCCCTCCACTTT; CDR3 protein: CASSQEMFPDGYNSPLHF
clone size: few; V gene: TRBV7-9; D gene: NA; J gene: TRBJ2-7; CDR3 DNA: TGTGCCAGCAGCTTAGGGGCGCACTCCTACGAGCAGTACTTC; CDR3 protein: CASSLGAHSYEQYF
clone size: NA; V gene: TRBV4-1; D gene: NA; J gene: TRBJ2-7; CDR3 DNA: TGCGCCAGCAGCCCCAGTCGCGGGTCTATCTACGAGCAGTACTTC; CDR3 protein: CASSPSRGSIYEQYF
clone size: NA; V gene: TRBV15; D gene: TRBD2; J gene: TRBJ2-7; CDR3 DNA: TGTGCCACCAGCAGATTGGGGCTAGCGGGAGCCTACGAGCAGTACTTC; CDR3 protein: CATSRLGLAGAYEQYF
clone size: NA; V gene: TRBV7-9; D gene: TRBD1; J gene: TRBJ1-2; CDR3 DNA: TGTGCCAGCAGCCTCACGGACAGGGGAACCTATGGCTACACCTTC; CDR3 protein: CASSLTDRGTYGYTF
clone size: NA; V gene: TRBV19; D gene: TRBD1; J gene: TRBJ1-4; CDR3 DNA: TGTGCCAGTCGGGACAGGGTTGAAAAACTGTTTTTT; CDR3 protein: CASRDRVEKLFF
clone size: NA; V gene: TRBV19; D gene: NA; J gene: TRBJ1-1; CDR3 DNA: TGTGCCAGTAGTATTAAACCGAACACTGAAGCTTTCTTT; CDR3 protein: CASSIKPNTEAFF
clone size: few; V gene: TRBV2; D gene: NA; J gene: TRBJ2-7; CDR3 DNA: TGTGCCAGCGCGAAGGACGAGCAGTACTTC; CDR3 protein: CASAKDEQYF
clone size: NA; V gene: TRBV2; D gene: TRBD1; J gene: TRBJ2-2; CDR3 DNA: TGTGCCAGCAGGGGGACAGTCCTCCCCCAGTACACCGGGGAGCTGTTTTTT; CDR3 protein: CASRGTVLPQYTGELFF
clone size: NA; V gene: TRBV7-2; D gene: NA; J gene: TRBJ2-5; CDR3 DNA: TGTGCCAGCAGCCCTCCCCAACCCAGGGGGACCCAGTACTTC; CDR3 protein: CASSPPQPRGTQYF
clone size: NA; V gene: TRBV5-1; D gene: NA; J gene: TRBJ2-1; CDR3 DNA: TGCGCCAGCAGCTTGGCCTCCTACAATGAGCAGTTCTTC; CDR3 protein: CASSLASYNEQFF
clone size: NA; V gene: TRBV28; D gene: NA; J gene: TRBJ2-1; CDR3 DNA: TGTGCCAGCAGTGATACCGGGTCCAACAATGAGCAGTTCTTC; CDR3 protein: CASSDTGSNNEQFF
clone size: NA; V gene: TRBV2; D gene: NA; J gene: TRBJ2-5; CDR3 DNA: TGTGCCAGCAGACCGGGACTTAGTCAAGAGACCCAGTACTTC; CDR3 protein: CASRPGLSQETQYF
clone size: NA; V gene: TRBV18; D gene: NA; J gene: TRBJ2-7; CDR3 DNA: TGTGCCAGCTCACCAGTTTCGCTAGGCGAGCAGTACTTC; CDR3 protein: CASSPVSLGEQYF
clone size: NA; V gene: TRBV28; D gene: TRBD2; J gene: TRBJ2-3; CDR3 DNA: TGTCGCAGGGGTAGCGGGAGTAGGACAGATACGCAGTATTTT; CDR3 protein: CRRGSGSRTDTQYF
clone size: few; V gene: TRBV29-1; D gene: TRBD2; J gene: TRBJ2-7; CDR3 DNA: TGCAGCGTTGAAGATGGACGGGGGGGCTACGAGCAGTACTTC; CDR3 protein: CSVEDGRGGYEQYF
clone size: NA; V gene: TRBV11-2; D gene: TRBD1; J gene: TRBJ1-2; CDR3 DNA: TGTGCCAGCAGCCCCTGGCAGGGGGCGGTTTCTGGCTACACCTTC; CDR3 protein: CASSPWQGAVSGYTF
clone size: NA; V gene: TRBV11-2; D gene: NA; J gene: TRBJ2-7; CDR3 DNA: TGTGCCAGCAGCTTCCCGGGACACGCACCGGGCGAGCAGTACTTC; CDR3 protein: CASSFPGHAPGEQYF
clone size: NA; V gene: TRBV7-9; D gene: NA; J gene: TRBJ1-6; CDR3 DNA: TGTGCCAGCAGCTTAGCCGATTCACCCCTCCACTTT; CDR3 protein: CASSLADSPLHF